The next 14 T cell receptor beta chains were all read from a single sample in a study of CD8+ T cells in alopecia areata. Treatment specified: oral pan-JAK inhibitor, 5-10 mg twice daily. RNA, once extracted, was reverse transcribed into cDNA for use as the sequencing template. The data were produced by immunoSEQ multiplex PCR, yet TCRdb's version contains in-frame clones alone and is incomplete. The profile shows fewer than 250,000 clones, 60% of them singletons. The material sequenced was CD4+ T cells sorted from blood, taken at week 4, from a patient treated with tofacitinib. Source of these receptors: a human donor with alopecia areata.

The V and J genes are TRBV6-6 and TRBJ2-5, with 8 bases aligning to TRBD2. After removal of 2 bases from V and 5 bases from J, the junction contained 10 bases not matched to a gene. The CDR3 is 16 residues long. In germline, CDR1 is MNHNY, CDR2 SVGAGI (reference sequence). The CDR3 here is CASSYRKGLVGETQYF. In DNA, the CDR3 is TGTGCCAGCAGTTACCGCAAGGGACTAGTCGGGGAGACCCAGTACTTC.

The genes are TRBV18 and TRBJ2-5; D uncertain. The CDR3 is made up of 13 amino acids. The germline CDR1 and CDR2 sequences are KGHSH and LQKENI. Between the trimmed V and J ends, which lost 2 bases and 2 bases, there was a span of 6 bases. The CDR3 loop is CASSPTLQETQYF. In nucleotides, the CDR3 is TGTGCCAGCTCACCAACCCTACAAGAGACCCAGTACTTC.

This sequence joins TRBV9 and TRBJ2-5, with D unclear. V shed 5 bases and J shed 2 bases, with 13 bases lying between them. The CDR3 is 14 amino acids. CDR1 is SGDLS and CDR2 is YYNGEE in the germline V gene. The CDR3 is CASSEASRQETQYF. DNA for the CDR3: TGTGCCAGCAGTGAGGCTTCTCGTCAAGAGACCCAGTACTTC.

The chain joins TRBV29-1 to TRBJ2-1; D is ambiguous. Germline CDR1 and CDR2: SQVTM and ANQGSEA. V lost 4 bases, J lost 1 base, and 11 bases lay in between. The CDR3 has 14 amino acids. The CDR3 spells CSVVSPRSYNEQFF. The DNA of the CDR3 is TGCAGCGTTGTGTCTCCCAGGTCCTACAATGAGCAGTTCTTC.

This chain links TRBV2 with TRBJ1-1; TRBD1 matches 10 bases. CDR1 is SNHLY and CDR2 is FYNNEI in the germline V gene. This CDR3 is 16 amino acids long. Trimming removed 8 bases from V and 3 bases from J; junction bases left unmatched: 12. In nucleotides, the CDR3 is TGTGCCAGCGCGCAGGGACAGGGGAAAGGGGACACTGAAGCTTTCTTT. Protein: CASAQGQGKGDTEAFF.

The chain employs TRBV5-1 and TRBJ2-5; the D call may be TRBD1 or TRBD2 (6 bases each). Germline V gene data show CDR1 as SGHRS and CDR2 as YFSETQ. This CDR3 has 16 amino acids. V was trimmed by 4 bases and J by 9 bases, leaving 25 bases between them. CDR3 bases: TGCGCCAGCAGCCCGGAGGGGGACAAGGTTCGGAGGGCCCAGTACTTC. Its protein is CASSPEGDKVRRAQYF. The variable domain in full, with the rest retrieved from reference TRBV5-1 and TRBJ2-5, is KAGVTQTPRYLIKTRGQQVTLSCSPISGHRSVSWYQQTPGQGLQFLFEYFSETQRNKGNFPGRFSGRQFSNSRSEMNVSTLELGDSALYLCASSPEGDKVRRAQYFGPGTRLLVL.

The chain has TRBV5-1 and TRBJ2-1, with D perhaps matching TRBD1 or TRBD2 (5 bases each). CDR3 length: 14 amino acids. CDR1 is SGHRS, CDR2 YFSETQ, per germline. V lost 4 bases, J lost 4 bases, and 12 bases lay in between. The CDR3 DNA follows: TGCGCCAGCAGCCCTGTAGGGACGTACAATGAGCAGTTCTTC. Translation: CASSPVGTYNEQFF.

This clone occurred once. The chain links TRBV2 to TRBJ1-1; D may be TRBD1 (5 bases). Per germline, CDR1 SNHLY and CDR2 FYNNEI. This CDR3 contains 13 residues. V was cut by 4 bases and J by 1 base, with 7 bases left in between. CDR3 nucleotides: TGTGCCAGCAGTGTGGGGGGGAACACTGAAGCTTTCTTT. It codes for CASSVGGNTEAFF.

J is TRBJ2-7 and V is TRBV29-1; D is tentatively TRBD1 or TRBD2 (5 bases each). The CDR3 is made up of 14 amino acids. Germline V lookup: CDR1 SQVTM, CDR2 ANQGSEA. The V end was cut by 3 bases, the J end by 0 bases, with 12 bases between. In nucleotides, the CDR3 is TGCAGCGTTGAGATGGGACCGTCCTCCTACGAGCAGTACTTC. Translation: CSVEMGPSSYEQYF.

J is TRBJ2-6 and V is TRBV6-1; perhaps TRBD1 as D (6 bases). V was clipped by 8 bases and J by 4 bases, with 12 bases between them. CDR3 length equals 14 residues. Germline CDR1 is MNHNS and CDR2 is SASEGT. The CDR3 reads CASPGELGANVLTF. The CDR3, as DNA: TGTGCCAGCCCAGGGGAGCTGGGGGCCAACGTCCTGACTTTC.

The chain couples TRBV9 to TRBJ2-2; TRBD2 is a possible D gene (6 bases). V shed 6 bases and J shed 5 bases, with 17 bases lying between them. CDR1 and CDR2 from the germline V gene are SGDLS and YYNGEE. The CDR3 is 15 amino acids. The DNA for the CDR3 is TGTGCCAGCACAGAGGCCGGGAGAGGTACCGGGGAGCTGTTTTTT. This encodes CASTEAGRGTGELFF. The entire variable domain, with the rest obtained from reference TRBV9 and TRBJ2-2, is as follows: DSGVTQTPKHLITATGQRVTLRCSPRSGDLSVYWYQQSLDQGLQFLIQYYNGEERAKGNILERFSAQQFPDLHSELNLSSLELGDSALYFCASTEAGRGTGELFFGEGSRLTVL.

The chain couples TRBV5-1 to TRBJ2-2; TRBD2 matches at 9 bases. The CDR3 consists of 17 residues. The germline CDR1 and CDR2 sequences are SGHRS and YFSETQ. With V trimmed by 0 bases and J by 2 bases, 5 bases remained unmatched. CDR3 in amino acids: CASSLEASGINTGELFF. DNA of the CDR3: TGCGCCAGCAGCTTGGAGGCTAGCGGGATAAACACCGGGGAGCTGTTTTTT.

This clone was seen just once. CDR3 sequence reads: CASSQDFPGANEKLFF. Written as DNA, the CDR3 is TGCGCCAGCAGCCAAGATTTTCCAGGGGCTAATGAAAAACTGTTTTTT. The chain uses TRBV4-1 and TRBJ1-4, with a weak D call TRBD1 (6 bases). The length of the CDR3 is 16 residues. CDR1 is MGHRA and CDR2 is YSYEKL in the germline V gene. Trimming took off 0 bases at V and 3 bases at J, with 11 bases between the two ends.

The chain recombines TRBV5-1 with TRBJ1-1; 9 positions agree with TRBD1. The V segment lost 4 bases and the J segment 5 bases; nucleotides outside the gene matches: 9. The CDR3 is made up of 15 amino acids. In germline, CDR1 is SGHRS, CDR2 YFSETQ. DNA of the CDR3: TGCGCCAGCAGCCCGGTAGGACAGGGGTTAACTGAAGCTTTCTTT. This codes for CASSPVGQGLTEAFF.